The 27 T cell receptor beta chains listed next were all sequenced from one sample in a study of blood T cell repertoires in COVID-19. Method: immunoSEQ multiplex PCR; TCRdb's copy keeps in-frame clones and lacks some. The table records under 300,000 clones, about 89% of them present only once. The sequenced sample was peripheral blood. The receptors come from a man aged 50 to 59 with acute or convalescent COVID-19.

The CDR3 here is CASRKPGQGPANYGYTF. The CDR3 region has the DNA TGTGCCAGCAGGAAGCCGGGACAAGGCCCCGCTAACTATGGCTACACCTTC. The genes are TRBV27 and TRBJ1-2, with D possibly TRBD1 on 6 matching bases. Germline V gives CDR1 MNHEY, CDR2 SMNVEV (reference sequence). Trimming removed 6 bases at V and 0 bases at J, with 20 bases between. The CDR3 sequence is 17 residues long.

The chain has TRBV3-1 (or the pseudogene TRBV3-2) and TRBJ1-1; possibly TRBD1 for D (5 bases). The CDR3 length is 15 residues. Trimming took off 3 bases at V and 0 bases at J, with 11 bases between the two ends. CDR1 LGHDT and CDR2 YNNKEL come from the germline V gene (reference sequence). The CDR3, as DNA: TGTGCCAGCAGCCAGGCCGACAGAGTGAACACTGAAGCTTTCTTT. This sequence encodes CASSQADRVNTEAFF.

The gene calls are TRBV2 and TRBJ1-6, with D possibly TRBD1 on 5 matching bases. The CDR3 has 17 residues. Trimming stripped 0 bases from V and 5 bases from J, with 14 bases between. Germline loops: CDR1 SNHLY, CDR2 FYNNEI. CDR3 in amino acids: CASSEAATQVNNSPLHF. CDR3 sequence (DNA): TGTGCCAGCAGTGAAGCCGCCACACAGGTTAATAATTCACCCCTCCACTTT.

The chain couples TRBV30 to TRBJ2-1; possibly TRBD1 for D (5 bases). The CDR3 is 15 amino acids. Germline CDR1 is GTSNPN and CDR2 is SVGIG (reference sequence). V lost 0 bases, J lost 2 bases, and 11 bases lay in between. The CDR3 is CAWSVMGLPYNEQFF. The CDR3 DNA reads TGTGCCTGGAGTGTAATGGGGCTCCCCTACAATGAGCAGTTCTTC.

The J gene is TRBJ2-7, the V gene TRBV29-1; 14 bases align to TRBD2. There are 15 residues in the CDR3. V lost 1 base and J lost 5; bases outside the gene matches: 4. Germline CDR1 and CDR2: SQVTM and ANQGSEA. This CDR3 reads CSVEGTSGGKDEQYF. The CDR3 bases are TGCAGCGTTGAAGGGACTAGCGGGGGGAAGGACGAGCAGTACTTC.

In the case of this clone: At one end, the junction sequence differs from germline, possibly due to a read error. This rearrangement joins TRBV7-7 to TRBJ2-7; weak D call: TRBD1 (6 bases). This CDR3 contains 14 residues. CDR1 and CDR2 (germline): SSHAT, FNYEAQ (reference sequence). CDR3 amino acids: CASSPGTSTYEQYF. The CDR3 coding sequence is TGTGCTAGCAGCCCCGGGACATCGACCTACGAGCAGTACTTC.

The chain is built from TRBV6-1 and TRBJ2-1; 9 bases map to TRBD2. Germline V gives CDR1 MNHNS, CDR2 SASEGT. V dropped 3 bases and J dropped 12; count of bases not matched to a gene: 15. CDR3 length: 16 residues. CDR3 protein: CASSDSGGGSSLGQFF. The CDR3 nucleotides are TGTGCCAGCAGTGATAGCGGGGGCGGGTCCAGCCTAGGGCAGTTCTTC.

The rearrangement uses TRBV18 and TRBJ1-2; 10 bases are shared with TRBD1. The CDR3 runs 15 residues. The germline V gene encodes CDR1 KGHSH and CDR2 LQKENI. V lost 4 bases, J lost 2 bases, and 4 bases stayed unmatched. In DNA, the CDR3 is TGTGCCAGCTCACAGGGACAGGGGAAGAACTATGGCTACACCTTC. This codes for CASSQGQGKNYGYTF.

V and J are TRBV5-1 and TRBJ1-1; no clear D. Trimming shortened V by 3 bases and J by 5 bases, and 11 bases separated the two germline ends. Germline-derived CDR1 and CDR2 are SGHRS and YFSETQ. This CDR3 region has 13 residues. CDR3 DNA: TGCGCCAGCAGCTCGACACTTCAGACTGAAGCTTTCTTT. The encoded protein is CASSSTLQTEAFF.

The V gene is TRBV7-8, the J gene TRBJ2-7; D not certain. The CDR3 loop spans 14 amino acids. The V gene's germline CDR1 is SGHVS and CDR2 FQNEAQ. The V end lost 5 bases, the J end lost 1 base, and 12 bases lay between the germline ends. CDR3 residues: CASSPGSGSYEQYF. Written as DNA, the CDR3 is TGTGCCAGCAGCCCCGGGTCCGGTTCCTACGAGCAGTACTTC. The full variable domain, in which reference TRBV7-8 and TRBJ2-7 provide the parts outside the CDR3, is GAGVSQSPRYKVAKRGQDVALRCDPISGHVSLFWYQQALGQGPEFLTYFQNEAQLDKSGLPSDRFFAERPEGSVSTLKIQRTQQEDSAVYLCASSPGSGSYEQYFGPGTRLTVT.

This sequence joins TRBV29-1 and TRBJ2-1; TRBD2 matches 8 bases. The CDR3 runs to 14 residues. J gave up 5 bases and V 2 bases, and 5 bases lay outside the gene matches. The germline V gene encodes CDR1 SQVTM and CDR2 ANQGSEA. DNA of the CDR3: TGCAGCGTTGAACTAGGCGGGGGGAACAATGAGCAGTTCTTC. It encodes CSVELGGGNNEQFF.

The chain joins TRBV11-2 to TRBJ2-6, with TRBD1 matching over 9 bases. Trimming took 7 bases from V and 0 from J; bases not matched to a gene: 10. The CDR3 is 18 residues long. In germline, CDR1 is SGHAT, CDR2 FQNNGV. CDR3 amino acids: CASIRLGQGDSGANVLTF. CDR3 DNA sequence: TGTGCCAGCATACGATTGGGACAGGGAGACTCTGGGGCCAACGTCCTGACTTTC.

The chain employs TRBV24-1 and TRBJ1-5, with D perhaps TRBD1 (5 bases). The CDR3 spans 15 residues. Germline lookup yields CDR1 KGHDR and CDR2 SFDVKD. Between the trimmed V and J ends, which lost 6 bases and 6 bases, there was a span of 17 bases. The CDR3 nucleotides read TGTGCCACCAGTTCTTTTGGGGCAGGGCTTCAGCCCCAGCATTTT. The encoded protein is CATSSFGAGLQPQHF.

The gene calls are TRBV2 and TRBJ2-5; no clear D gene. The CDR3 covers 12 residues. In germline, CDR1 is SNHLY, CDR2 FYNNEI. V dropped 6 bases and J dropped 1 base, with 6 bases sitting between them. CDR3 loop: CASSPFQETQYF. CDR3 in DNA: TGTGCCAGCAGCCCCTTCCAAGAGACCCAGTACTTC.

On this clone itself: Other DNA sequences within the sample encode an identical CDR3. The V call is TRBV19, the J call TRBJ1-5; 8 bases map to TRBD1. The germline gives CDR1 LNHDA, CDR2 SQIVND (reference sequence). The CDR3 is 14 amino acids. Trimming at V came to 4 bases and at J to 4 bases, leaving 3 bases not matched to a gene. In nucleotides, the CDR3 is TGTGCCAGTAGTACACGACAGGGGAATCAGCCCCAGCATTTT. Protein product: CASSTRQGNQPQHF.

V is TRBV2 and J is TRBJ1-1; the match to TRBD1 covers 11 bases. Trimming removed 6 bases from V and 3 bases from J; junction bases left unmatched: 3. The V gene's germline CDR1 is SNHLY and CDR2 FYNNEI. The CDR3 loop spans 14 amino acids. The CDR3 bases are TGTGCCAGCAGGAGGGGACAGGGGGACACTGAAGCTTTCTTT. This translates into CASRRGQGDTEAFF.

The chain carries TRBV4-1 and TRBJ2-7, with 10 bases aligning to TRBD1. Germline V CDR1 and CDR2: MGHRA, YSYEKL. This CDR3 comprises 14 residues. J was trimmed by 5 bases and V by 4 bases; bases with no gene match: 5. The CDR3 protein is CASSPWDRGDEQYF. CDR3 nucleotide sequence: TGCGCCAGCAGCCCTTGGGACAGGGGCGACGAGCAGTACTTC.

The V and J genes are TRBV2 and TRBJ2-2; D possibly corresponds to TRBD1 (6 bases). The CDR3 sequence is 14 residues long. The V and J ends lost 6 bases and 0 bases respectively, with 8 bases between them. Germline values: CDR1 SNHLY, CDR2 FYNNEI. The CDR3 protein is CASRDSPNTGELFF. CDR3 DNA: TGTGCCAGCAGGGACAGCCCGAACACCGGGGAGCTGTTTTTT. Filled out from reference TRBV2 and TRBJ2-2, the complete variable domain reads EPEVTQTPSHQVTQMGQEVILRCVPISNHLYFYWYRQILGQKVEFLVSFYNNEISEKSEIFDDQFSVERPDGSNFTLKIRSTKLEDSAMYFCASRDSPNTGELFFGEGSRLTVL.

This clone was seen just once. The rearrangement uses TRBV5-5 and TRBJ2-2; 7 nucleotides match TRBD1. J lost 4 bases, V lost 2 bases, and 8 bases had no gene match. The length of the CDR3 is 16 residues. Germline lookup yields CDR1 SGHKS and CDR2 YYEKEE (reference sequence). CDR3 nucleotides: TGTGCCAGCAGCTTACATACCGGGACAGTCACCGGGGAGCTGTTTTTT. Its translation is CASSLHTGTVTGELFF.

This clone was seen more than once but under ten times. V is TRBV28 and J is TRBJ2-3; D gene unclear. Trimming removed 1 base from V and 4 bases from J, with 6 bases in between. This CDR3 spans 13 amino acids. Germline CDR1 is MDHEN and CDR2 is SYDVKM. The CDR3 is CASSLFQADTQYF. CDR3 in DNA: TGTGCCAGCAGTTTATTTCAGGCAGATACGCAGTATTTT.

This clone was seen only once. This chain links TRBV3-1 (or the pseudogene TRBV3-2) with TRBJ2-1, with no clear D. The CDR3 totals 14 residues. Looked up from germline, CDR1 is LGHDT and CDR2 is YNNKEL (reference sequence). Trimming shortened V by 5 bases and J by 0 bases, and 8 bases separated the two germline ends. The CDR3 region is CASSWASSYNEQFF. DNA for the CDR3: TGTGCCAGCAGCTGGGCAAGCTCCTACAATGAGCAGTTCTTC.

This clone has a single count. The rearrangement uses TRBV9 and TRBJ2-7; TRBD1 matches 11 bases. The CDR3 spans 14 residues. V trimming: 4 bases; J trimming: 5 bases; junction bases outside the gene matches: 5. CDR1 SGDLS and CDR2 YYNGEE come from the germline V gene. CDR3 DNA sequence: TGTGCCAGCAGCCCCCGGACAGGGGGCCACGAGCAGTACTTC. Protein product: CASSPRTGGHEQYF.

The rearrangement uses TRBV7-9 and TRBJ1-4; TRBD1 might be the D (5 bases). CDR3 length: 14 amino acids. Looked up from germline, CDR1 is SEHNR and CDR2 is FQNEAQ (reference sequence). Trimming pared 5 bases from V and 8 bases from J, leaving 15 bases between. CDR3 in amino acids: CASSTTGLREKLFF. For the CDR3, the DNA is TGTGCCAGCAGCACCACAGGTTTACGCGAAAAACTGTTTTTT. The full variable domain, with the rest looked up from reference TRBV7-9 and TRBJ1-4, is DTGVSQNPRHKITKRGQNVTFRCDPISEHNRLYWYRQTLGQGPEFLTYFQNEAQLEKSRLLSDRFSAERPKGSFSTLEIQRTEQGDSAMYLCASSTTGLREKLFFGSGTQLSVL.

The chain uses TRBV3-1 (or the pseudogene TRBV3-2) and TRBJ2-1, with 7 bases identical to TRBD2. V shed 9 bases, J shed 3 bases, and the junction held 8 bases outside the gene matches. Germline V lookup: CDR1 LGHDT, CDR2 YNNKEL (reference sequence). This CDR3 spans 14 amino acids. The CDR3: CASTSGDLYNEQFF. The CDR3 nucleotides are TGTGCCAGTACGAGCGGGGACCTCTACAATGAGCAGTTCTTC.

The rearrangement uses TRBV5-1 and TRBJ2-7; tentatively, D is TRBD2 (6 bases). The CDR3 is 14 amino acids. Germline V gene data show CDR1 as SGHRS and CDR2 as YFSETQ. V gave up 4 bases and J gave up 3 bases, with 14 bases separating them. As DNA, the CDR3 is TGCGCCAGCAGCCCGGGGGAGGAGATCTACGAGCAGTACTTC. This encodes CASSPGEEIYEQYF.

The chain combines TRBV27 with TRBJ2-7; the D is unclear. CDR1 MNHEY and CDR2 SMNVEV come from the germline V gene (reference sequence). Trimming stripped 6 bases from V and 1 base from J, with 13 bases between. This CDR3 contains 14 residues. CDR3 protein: CASRYDRGSYEQYF. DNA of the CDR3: TGTGCCAGCAGATACGATAGAGGTTCCTACGAGCAGTACTTC.

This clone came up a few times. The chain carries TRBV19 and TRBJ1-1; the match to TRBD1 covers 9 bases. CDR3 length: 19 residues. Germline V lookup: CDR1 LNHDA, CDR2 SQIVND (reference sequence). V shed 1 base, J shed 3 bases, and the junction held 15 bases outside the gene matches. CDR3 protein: CASSIVKVWTGEEDTEAFF. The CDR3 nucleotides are TGTGCCAGTAGTATAGTTAAGGTGTGGACAGGGGAGGAGGACACTGAAGCTTTCTTT.